The present TCR beta chain was sequenced within a study of blood T cell repertoires in COVID-19. This CDR3 is built from 15 residues. The germline V and J ends were trimmed by 3 bases and 5 bases, with 17 bases remaining between them. Germline assignment: CDR1 LNHDA and CDR2 SQIVND (reference sequence). TCRdb's copy holds only in-frame clones and misses some; the assay was immunoSEQ multiplex PCR. The sample lists tens of thousands of clones, about 93% seen once, with nearly 8.5% in the top ten. The sequence was obtained from a human donor in a cohort sampled during active COVID-19. The chain recombines TRBV19 with TRBJ2-7; D might be TRBD2 (7 bases). The sample consisted of peripheral blood. The CDR3 region has the DNA TGTGCCAGTAGTATCGTTCGGGGGGCTGGCAACGAGCAGTACTTC. It translates to CASSIVRGAGNEQYF.